These T cell receptor beta chains were read from a single sample in a study of OX40 agonist ivuxolimab in advanced cancers. Measured with immunoSEQ multiplex PCR; TCRdb has only the in-frame clones, and not every one. The sample lists roughly 70,000 clones, about 85% occurring once. The material was CD4+ or CD8+ T cells sorted from blood, obtained in a trial of the OX40 agonist ivuxolimab. The origin of the receptors is an adult with an advanced solid tumor such as melanoma, head and neck, liver or kidney cancer. Each CDR3 is given with its conserved first and last residue. D genes are given only for firm matches. Size values are once, few and many counts, or a class for expanded clones, and some rows have none.

CDR3 DNA,CDR3 protein,CDR3 length,clone size,V gene,J gene,D gene
TGCGCCAGCAGCTTGCCCCCCACAGGGCGGGGGAACACTGAAGCTTTCTTT,CASSLPPTGRGNTEAFF,17,.,TRBV5-1,TRBJ1-1,.
TGTGCCAGCAGTGAACAAGAAGGGTCCACCGGGGAGCTGTTTTTT,CASSEQEGSTGELFF,15,once,TRBV25-1,TRBJ2-2,.
TGCGCCAGCAGCCCGGGACAGGCTTCGTTTGGTGGAAACACCATATATTTT,CASSPGQASFGGNTIYF,17,.,TRBV5-1,TRBJ1-3,TRBD1
TGTGCCATCAGTGAGCGGTTGAGCGGGAGCTCCTACAATGAGCAGTTCTTC,CAISERLSGSSYNEQFF,17,.,TRBV10-3,TRBJ2-1,TRBD2
TGTGCCTGGAGTCCTAGCGGGAGGGGCCACGAGCAGTACTTC,CAWSPSGRGHEQYF,14,.,TRBV30,TRBJ2-7,TRBD2
TGTGCCAGCAGTGCAGGGGGTAGGGATGAAAAACTGTTTTTT,CASSAGGRDEKLFF,14,.,TRBV27,TRBJ1-4,TRBD1
TGTGCCAGCAGCCCGGGACAGGGAAGAGATACGCAGTATTTT,CASSPGQGRDTQYF,14,once,TRBV7-9,TRBJ2-3,TRBD1
TGTGCCAGTAGTATAGGGGAGACCGCTGAAGCTTTCTTT,CASSIGETAEAFF,13,.,TRBV19,TRBJ1-1,.
TGTGCCAGCAGCTTAAGGCGTGATCAGCCCCAGCATTTT,CASSLRRDQPQHF,13,once,TRBV7-3,TRBJ1-5,.
TGTGCCAGCAGTTTATCCCCATATAGCAATCAGCCCCAGCATTTT,CASSLSPYSNQPQHF,15,.,TRBV28,TRBJ1-5,.
TGTGCCAGCAGCTTCGAGCGGGGACGCACAGATACGCAGTATTTT,CASSFERGRTDTQYF,15,.,TRBV7-9,TRBJ2-3,TRBD2
TGTGCCAGCAGCCCTACGCTACAGGGTGGGGAGCAGTACTTC,CASSPTLQGGEQYF,14,.,TRBV9,TRBJ2-7,.
TGTGCCAGTAGTATAGATGGGACAGTGCTTAAAGAGACCCAGTACTTC,CASSIDGTVLKETQYF,16,.,TRBV19,TRBJ2-5,TRBD1
TGTGCCACCAGCAGAGTCAGGGGAGGGAGCAATCAGCCCCAGCATTTT,CATSRVRGGSNQPQHF,16,.,TRBV15,TRBJ1-5,.
TGTGCCAGCAGCTTGAGAGAGGGGGGGGACATTCAGTACTTC,CASSLREGGDIQYF,14,.,TRBV5-4,TRBJ2-4,.
TGCGCCAGCAGCTTGGCGGCCGTCGGCTATGGCTACACCTTC,CASSLAAVGYGYTF,14,once,TRBV5-1,TRBJ1-2,.
TGTGCCAGCAGTCTCAAGGGGGAAACGGCGCAGTATTTT,CASSLKGETAQYF,13,.,TRBV6-5,TRBJ2-3,.
TGTGCCTGGATGCGCCCAGGTCTGAACACTGAAGCTTTCTTT,CAWMRPGLNTEAFF,14,.,TRBV30,TRBJ1-1,.
TGTGCCAGCAGTCGGACAGGGGAAGAGACCCAGTACTTC,CASSRTGEETQYF,13,few,TRBV28,TRBJ2-5,TRBD1
TGTGCCAGCAGCGTGTCAACCGAGTTCTCCGAGCAGTACTTC,CASSVSTEFSEQYF,14,.,TRBV9,TRBJ2-7,.
TGTGCCAGCAGATTCCTCAAACCCACAAGTTCTGAAGCTTTCTTT,CASRFLKPTSSEAFF,15,.,TRBV6-5,TRBJ1-1,.
TGTGCCAGCAGCTTAGGACGGAGCTCCTACGAGCAGTACTTC,CASSLGRSSYEQYF,14,once,TRBV7-3,TRBJ2-7,.
TGTGCCAGTAGTATAGTCCCATACGAGCAGTACTTC,CASSIVPYEQYF,12,once,TRBV19,TRBJ2-7,.
TGCGCCAGCAGCTCCCTTTTAGCGGGAGTTATCTACAATGAGCAGTTCTTC,CASSSLLAGVIYNEQFF,17,.,TRBV4-1,TRBJ2-1,TRBD2
TGTGCCAGCAGTGAAACCGGGACACTCAACACCTTC,CASSETGTLNTF,12,.,TRBV6-1,TRBJ1-2,.
TGTGCCAGCAGATACAGGGAGGGCAATCAGCCCCAGCATTTT,CASRYREGNQPQHF,14,.,TRBV6-1,TRBJ1-5,.
TGTGCCAGCGACAACGCCGACCGTGGTCTTCAGCCCCAGCATTTT,CASDNADRGLQPQHF,15,.,TRBV7-8,TRBJ1-5,.
TGTGCCAGCAGCTTAACGGGGACCGGGGAGCTGTTTTTT,CASSLTGTGELFF,13,once,TRBV7-9,TRBJ2-2,.
TGCAGCGTTGAGGGCCGGGACCAGGGTTACGAGCAGTACTTC,CSVEGRDQGYEQYF,14,.,TRBV29-1,TRBJ2-7,.
TGTGCCAGCAGCCCAGGACTAGCGGGAGGGCCGGGCAATGAGCAGTTCTTC,CASSPGLAGGPGNEQFF,17,.,TRBV7-9,TRBJ2-1,TRBD2
TGTGCCAGCGGACAACTAGCGGGGACCTACAATGAGCAGTTCTTC,CASGQLAGTYNEQFF,15,.,TRBV9,TRBJ2-1,TRBD2
TGCAGCGTGGTGGGACAGGGCGCTTGGGGCTACACCTTC,CSVVGQGAWGYTF,13,.,TRBV29-1,TRBJ1-2,TRBD1
TGTGCCAGCAGTTTTGAGAGTAAACCCTCTGGAAACACCATATATTTT,CASSFESKPSGNTIYF,16,.,TRBV6-5,TRBJ1-3,.
TGTGCCAGCACTTGGACAGATAACTATGGCTACACCTTC,CASTWTDNYGYTF,13,.,TRBV28,TRBJ1-2,.
TGTGCCAGCAGCCAGGGACAGTCCCCTAGCACAGATACGCAGTATTTT,CASSQGQSPSTDTQYF,16,.,TRBV7-6,TRBJ2-3,TRBD1
TGTGCCAGTACAGGACAGGGGTCCTACGAGCAGTACTTC,CASTGQGSYEQYF,13,.,TRBV19,TRBJ2-7,TRBD1
TGTGCCAGCAGCGTAGAAGGATCTAGCAATCAGCCCCAGCATTTT,CASSVEGSSNQPQHF,15,.,TRBV9,TRBJ1-5,.
TGTGCCAGCAGCTTAGAATACAGGGCTCTTGGCTACACCTTC,CASSLEYRALGYTF,14,.,TRBV11-2,TRBJ1-2,.
TGTGCCAGCAGCTTAGGAGATGGGGAGAATCAGCCCCAGCATTTT,CASSLGDGENQPQHF,15,few,TRBV7-9,TRBJ1-5,.
TGTGCCTGGAGTGTACGGGATGGCTACACCTTC,CAWSVRDGYTF,11,.,TRBV30,TRBJ1-2,.
TGTGCCAGCAGCCTACAGGGTCCGAACACTGAAGCTTTCTTT,CASSLQGPNTEAFF,14,few,TRBV7-9,TRBJ1-1,.
TGTGCCAGCAGTGAAGGACTTGGTCAGCCCCAGCATTTT,CASSEGLGQPQHF,13,.,TRBV6-1,TRBJ1-5,.
TGTGCCAGCAGCGTAGGGGTGTCCGGGGCCCGGGAAGCTTTCTTT,CASSVGVSGAREAFF,15,.,TRBV9,TRBJ1-1,.
TGTGCCAGCAGCTTTGGGAAGGGGAGTCAGCCCCAGCATTTT,CASSFGKGSQPQHF,14,.,TRBV11-2,TRBJ1-5,.
TGTGCCACCAGCAGAGATTCCACAGCTAGCAATCAGCCCCAGCATTTT,CATSRDSTASNQPQHF,16,.,TRBV15,TRBJ1-5,.
.,CASSFGTGNKYF,12,.,TRBV28,TRBJ2-7,.
TGTGCCAGCAGCGCGCGGGAGGGCCCATCCAATGAGCAGTTCTTC,CASSAREGPSNEQFF,15,.,TRBV7-6,TRBJ2-1,TRBD2
TGTGCCAGCAGTCCCCAGACCCCCGTTAGTGGCTACACCTTC,CASSPQTPVSGYTF,14,once,TRBV27,TRBJ1-2,.
TGTGCCAGCAGTGGGCCTAACAGGGGAGGAACCTACGAGCAGTACTTC,CASSGPNRGGTYEQYF,16,.,TRBV6-1,TRBJ2-7,.
TGTGCCTGGATTAGAGCGGCGGGGGATAACACCTTC,CAWIRAAGDNTF,12,.,TRBV30,TRBJ1-2,.
TGTGCCAGCAGCCAAACTTGGACAGGGAGGCTGCATTCACCCCTCCACTTT,CASSQTWTGRLHSPLHF,17,.,TRBV11-3,TRBJ1-6,TRBD1
TGTGCCAGCAAAGGGGGTTCCACGACTCACTATGGCTACACCTTC,CASKGGSTTHYGYTF,15,.,TRBV28,TRBJ1-2,.
TGTGCCAGCAGCTCACGCAGGGGGCAGGGCACCGGGGAGCTGTTTTTT,CASSSRRGQGTGELFF,16,.,TRBV7-3,TRBJ2-2,TRBD1
TGTGCCAGCAGCCAAAGTGCGGGAGGCCCCTACGAGCAGTACTTC,CASSQSAGGPYEQYF,15,.,TRBV14,TRBJ2-7,TRBD2
TGTGCCAGCAGATTATTTGAAGAATGGGGCTATGGCTACACCTTC,CASRLFEEWGYGYTF,15,once,TRBV7-8,TRBJ1-2,.
TGTGCCAGCAGCTTGGCAGCTGGGGAGACCCAGTACTTC,CASSLAAGETQYF,13,.,TRBV5-4,TRBJ2-5,.
TGCGCCAGCAGCCGGGCTGGAGGGACTGAAGCTTTCTTT,CASSRAGGTEAFF,13,few,TRBV4-3,TRBJ1-1,.
TGTGCCAGCACGTCCTCCTACGAGCAGTACTTC,CASTSSYEQYF,11,.,TRBV6-1,TRBJ2-7,.